Below are 16 T cell receptor beta chains sequenced from a single sample in a study of CD8 T cells in ankylosing spondylitis. TCRdb redid the calling of the 5' RACE reads with MiXCR, one entry per CDR3 protein. The sample lists approximately 100,000 distinct CDR3 sequences, roughly 8.3% occurring once. Sample: blood, either unsorted or a sorted T cell fraction (not recorded which). The source is a male donor with ankylosing spondylitis or in good health (not recorded which).

This clonotype has ten or more counts. The chain is built from TRBV2 and TRBJ1-5; no clear D. V gave up 2 bases and J gave up 1 base, with 6 bases separating them. This CDR3 has 14 residues. CDR1 SNHLY and CDR2 FYNNEI come from the germline V gene. The CDR3 DNA is TGTGCCAGCAGTGAAAGCAGGAGCAATCAGCCCCAGCATTTT. Translating gives CASSESRSNQPQHF.

This clonotype was seen repeatedly, ten times or more. The chain combines TRBV28 with TRBJ2-1; D remains ambiguous. V was cut by 3 bases and J by 2 bases, with 11 bases left in between. Germline V gives CDR1 MDHEN, CDR2 SYDVKM. The CDR3 extends over 15 amino acids. Here the CDR3 reads CASSFAYLAYNEQFF. DNA for the CDR3: TGTGCCAGCAGTTTCGCGTACCTAGCCTACAATGAGCAGTTCTTC.

This clonotype was found many times. The V call is TRBV4-2, the J call TRBJ2-2; possible D gene TRBD2, 5 bases. This CDR3 is 12 amino acids long. The ends were cut back, 4 bases at V and 7 bases at J, with 7 bases in the middle. From germline, CDR1 is LGHNA and CDR2 YNFKEQ. This CDR3 is CASSLRDGELFF. CDR3 sequence (DNA): TGTGCCAGCAGCCTGAGGGACGGGGAGCTGTTTTTT.

This clonotype was counted at least ten times. The chain couples TRBV7-6 to TRBJ2-3; 14 bases are a match to TRBD2. V lost 5 bases, J lost 4 bases, and 11 bases stayed unmatched. Germline assignment: CDR1 SGHVS and CDR2 FNYEAQ. The CDR3 sequence is 18 residues long. CDR3 bases: TGTGCCAGCAGCCCGGGACTAGCGGGGGTCAGGGTCTCAGATACGCAGTATTTT. Translating gives CASSPGLAGVRVSDTQYF. Looking up the rest from reference TRBV7-6 and TRBJ2-3 gives the full variable domain: GAGVSQSPRYKVTKRGQDVALRCDPISGHVSLYWYRQALGQGPEFLTYFNYEAQQDKSGLPNDRFSAERPEGSISTLTIQRTEQRDSAMYRCASSPGLAGVRVSDTQYFGPGTRLTVL.

CDR3 DNA sequence: TGTGCCAGCAGCGTAGACGAGCGGGCTTCCTACAATGAGCAGTTCTTC. This gives the protein CASSVDERASYNEQFF. J is TRBJ2-1 and V is TRBV9; tentatively, D is TRBD2 (6 bases). Looked up from germline, CDR1 is SGDLS and CDR2 is YYNGEE. CDR3 length equals 16 residues. V lost 0 bases, J lost 1 base, and 11 bases lay in between.

This clonotype was counted at least ten times. The chain carries TRBV15 and TRBJ1-5, with a tentative D call TRBD1 (6 bases). This CDR3 comprises 18 residues. The V gene lost 5 bases and the J gene lost 0 bases, with 20 bases spanning the gap. CDR1 is LNHNV, CDR2 YYDKDF, per germline (reference sequence). The CDR3 here is CATSPEEWGLYSNQPQHF. The CDR3 DNA sequence: TGTGCCACCAGCCCCGAGGAGTGGGGGCTGTATAGCAATCAGCCCCAGCATTTT.

V usage is TRBV9 and J usage is TRBJ1-1; D not certain. Trimming took off 6 bases at V and 0 bases at J, with 18 bases between the two ends. Germline V gene lookup returns CDR1 SGDLS and CDR2 YYNGEE. This CDR3 spans 16 amino acids. The CDR3 is CASTQQAGRVNTEAFF. The CDR3 coding sequence is TGTGCCAGCACCCAACAAGCCGGACGCGTGAACACTGAAGCTTTCTTT.

This clonotype was seen a handful of times. The gene calls are TRBV29-1 and TRBJ2-2; D unclear. This CDR3 has 12 residues. Germline V gives CDR1 SQVTM, CDR2 ANQGSEA. Trimming left V 2 bases short and J 5 bases short, with 6 bases between. CDR3 nucleotides: TGCAGCGTTGAATGGTTTACCGGGGAGCTGTTTTTT. Its translation is CSVEWFTGELFF.

The table lists this clonotype with a few counts. The V gene is TRBV6-5, the J gene TRBJ2-5, with D unresolved. Trimming pared 3 bases from V and 0 bases from J, leaving 20 bases between. Per the germline V gene, CDR1 is MNHEY and CDR2 is SVGAGI. CDR3 length equals 18 residues. The CDR3: CASSYISEPGGYQETQYF. In nucleotides, the CDR3 is TGTGCCAGCAGTTATATCTCGGAGCCAGGCGGCTACCAAGAGACCCAGTACTTC.

There are many counts of this clonotype. J is TRBJ1-5 and V is TRBV5-1; 9 bases match TRBD1. V dropped 5 bases and J dropped 4; count of bases not matched to a gene: 13. The CDR3 covers 17 residues. Germline loops: CDR1 SGHRS, CDR2 YFSETQ. This CDR3 reads CASSFRDRDCLNQPQHF. CDR3 nucleotides: TGCGCCAGCAGTTTCCGGGACAGGGACTGTCTGAATCAGCCCCAGCATTTT.

Only one count was recorded for this clonotype. The junction shows a germline mismatch at one end, possibly a read error. The chain uses TRBV20-1 and TRBJ2-3, with 10 bases identical to TRBD1. The CDR3 contains 14 residues. Germline lookup yields CDR1 DFQATT and CDR2 SNEGSKA (reference sequence). DNA of the CDR3: TGCAGTACTAGACGGACAGGGGGTGGGGATACGCAGTATTTT. This sequence encodes CSTRRTGGGDTQYF.

Details on this clonotype: The junction shows a germline mismatch at one end, possibly a read error. The chain carries TRBV4-3 and TRBJ1-1; perhaps TRBD1 as D (5 bases). The CDR3 totals 14 residues. The germline V gene has CDR1 LGHNA and CDR2 YSLEER. The CDR3 spells CASSLRRGSTKAFF. The CDR3 bases are TGCGCCAGCAGCCTTCGACGGGGGAGCACTAAAGCTTTCTTT.

At least ten counts were recorded for this clonotype. A much larger clone differs by one base, so this may be a read error. The chain has TRBV12-3 or TRBV12-4 and TRBJ2-3, with D possibly matching TRBD2 (7 bases). The CDR3 is 14 residues long. V lost 3 bases to trimming and J lost 2 bases, with 9 bases between them. The CDR3 here is CASSFGGHTDTQYF. The CDR3 nucleotides read TGTGCCAGCAGTTTCGGGGGGCACACAGATACGCAGTATTTT.

This clonotype was counted a single time. The chain joins TRBV30 to TRBJ2-3, with 9 positions matching TRBD2. Germline V gives CDR1 GTSNPN, CDR2 SVGIG (reference sequence). The CDR3 sequence is 13 residues long. V was clipped by 5 bases and J by 4 bases; unmatched bases: 4. The CDR3 sequence is CAWRAGGADTQYF. For the CDR3, the DNA is TGTGCCTGGCGAGCGGGGGGCGCAGATACGCAGTATTTT.

The table lists this clonotype with many counts. The CDR3 nucleotides are TGTGCCAGCAGCTTAGTCTGGTCAACGATGAGGGATACGCAGTATTTT. Translation gives CASSLVWSTMRDTQYF. The gene calls are TRBV7-9 and TRBJ2-3; D not certain. V was shortened by 1 base and J by 6 bases, with 17 bases between the two germline ends. Germline loops: CDR1 SEHNR, CDR2 FQNEAQ (reference sequence). There are 16 residues in the CDR3.

This clonotype occurred many times. The CDR3 is CAWTLNTEAFF. For the CDR3, the DNA is TGTGCCTGGACACTGAACACTGAAGCTTTCTTT. The rearrangement joins TRBV30 to TRBJ1-1, with D unclear. Per the germline V gene, CDR1 is GTSNPN and CDR2 is SVGIG (reference sequence). The CDR3 is 11 residues long. The V gene lost 4 bases and the J gene lost 0 bases, with 3 bases spanning the gap.